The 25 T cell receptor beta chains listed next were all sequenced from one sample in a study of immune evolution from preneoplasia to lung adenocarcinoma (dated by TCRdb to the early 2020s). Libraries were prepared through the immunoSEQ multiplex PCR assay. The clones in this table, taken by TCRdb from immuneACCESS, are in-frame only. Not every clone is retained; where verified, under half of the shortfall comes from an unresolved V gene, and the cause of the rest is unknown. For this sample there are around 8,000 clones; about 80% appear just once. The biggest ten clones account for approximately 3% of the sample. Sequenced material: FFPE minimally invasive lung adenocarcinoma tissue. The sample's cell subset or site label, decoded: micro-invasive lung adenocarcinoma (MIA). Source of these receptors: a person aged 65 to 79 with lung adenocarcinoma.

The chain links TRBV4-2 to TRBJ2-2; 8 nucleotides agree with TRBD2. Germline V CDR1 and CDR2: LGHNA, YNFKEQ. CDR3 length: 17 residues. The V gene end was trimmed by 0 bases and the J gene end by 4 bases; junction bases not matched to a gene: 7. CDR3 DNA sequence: TGTGCCAGCAGCCAAGATATAAGCGGGGGAGCCACCGGGGAGCTGTTTTTT. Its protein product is CASSQDISGGATGELFF.

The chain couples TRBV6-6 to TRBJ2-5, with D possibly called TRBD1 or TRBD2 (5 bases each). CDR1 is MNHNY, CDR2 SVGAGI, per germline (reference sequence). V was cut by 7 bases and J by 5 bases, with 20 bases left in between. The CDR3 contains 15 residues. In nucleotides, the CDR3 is TGTGCCAGCACTCTCCCGGAGGCAGGGCGGGAGACCCAGTACTTC. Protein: CASTLPEAGRETQYF.

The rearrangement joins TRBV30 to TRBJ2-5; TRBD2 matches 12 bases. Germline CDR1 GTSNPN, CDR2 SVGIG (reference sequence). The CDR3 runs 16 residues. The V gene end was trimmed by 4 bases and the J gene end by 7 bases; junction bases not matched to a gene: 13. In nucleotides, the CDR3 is TGTGCCTGGACGGTCGGACTAGCGGGGAGAAGGGGGACCCAGTACTTC. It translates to CAWTVGLAGRRGTQYF.

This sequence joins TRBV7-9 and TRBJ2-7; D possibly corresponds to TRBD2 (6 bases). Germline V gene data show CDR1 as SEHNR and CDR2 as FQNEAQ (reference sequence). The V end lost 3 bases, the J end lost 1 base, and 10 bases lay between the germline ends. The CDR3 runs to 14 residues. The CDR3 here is CASSFWGRSYEQYF. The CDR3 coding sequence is TGTGCCAGCAGCTTTTGGGGGAGGTCCTACGAGCAGTACTTC. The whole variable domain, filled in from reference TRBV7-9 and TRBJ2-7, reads DTGVSQNPRHKITKRGQNVTFRCDPISEHNRLYWYRQTLGQGPEFLTYFQNEAQLEKSRLLSDRFSAERPKGSFSTLEIQRTEQGDSAMYLCASSFWGRSYEQYFGPGTRLTVT.

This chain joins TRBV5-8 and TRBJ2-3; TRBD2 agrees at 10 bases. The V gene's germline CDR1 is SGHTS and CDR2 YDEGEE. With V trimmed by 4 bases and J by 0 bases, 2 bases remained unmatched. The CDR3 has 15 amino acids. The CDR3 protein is CASSHSGRSTDTQYF. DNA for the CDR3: TGTGCCAGCAGCCATAGCGGGAGGAGCACAGATACGCAGTATTTT.

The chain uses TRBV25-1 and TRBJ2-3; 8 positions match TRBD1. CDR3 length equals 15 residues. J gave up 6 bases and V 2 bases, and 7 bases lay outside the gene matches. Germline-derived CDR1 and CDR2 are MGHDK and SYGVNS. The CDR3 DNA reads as TGTGCCAGCAGTGAAATGGTGACAGGGGTTGATACGCAGTATTTT. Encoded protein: CASSEMVTGVDTQYF.

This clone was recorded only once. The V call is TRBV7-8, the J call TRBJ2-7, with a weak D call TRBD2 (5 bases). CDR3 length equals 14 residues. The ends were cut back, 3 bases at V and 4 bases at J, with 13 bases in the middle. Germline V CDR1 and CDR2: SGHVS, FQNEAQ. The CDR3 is CASSLDGPGYEQYF. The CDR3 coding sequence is TGTGCCAGCAGCTTGGACGGGCCGGGATACGAGCAGTACTTC.

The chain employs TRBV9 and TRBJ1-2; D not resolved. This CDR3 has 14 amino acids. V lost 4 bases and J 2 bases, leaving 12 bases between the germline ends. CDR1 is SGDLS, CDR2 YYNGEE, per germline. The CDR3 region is CASSPRTANYGYTF. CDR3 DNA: TGTGCCAGCAGCCCCCGGACGGCCAACTATGGCTACACCTTC. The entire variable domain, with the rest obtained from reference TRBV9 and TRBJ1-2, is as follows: DSGVTQTPKHLITATGQRVTLRCSPRSGDLSVYWYQQSLDQGLQFLIQYYNGEERAKGNILERFSAQQFPDLHSELNLSSLELGDSALYFCASSPRTANYGYTFGSGTRLTVV.

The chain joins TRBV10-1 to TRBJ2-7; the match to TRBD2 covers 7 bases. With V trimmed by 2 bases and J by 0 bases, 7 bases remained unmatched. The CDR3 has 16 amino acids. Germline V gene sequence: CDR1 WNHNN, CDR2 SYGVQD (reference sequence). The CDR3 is CASSESVGGSSYEQYF. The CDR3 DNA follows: TGCGCCAGCAGTGAGAGTGTCGGCGGGAGCTCCTACGAGCAGTACTTC.

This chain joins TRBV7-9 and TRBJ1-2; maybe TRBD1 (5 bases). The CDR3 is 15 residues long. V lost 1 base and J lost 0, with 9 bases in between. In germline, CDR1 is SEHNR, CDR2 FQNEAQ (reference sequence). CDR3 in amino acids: CASSLETETNYGYTF. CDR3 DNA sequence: TGTGCCAGCAGCTTAGAGACAGAGACTAACTATGGCTACACCTTC.

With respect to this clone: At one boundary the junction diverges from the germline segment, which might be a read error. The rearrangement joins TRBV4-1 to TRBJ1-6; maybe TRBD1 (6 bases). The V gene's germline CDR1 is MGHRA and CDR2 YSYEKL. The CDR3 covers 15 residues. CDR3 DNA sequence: TGCGCCAGCGGCCAAACAGGGTCAGTTTATTCACCCCTCCACTTT. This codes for CASGQTGSVYSPLHF.

The CDR3 loop reads CAISDQSSYEQYF. CDR3 sequence (DNA): TGTGCCATCAGTGACCAGAGCTCCTACGAGCAGTACTTC. This chain uses TRBV10-3 with TRBJ2-7; no firm D call. This CDR3 contains 13 residues. The V end lost 3 bases, the J end lost 0 bases, and 6 bases lay between the germline ends. Germline V lookup: CDR1 ENHRY, CDR2 SYGVKD.

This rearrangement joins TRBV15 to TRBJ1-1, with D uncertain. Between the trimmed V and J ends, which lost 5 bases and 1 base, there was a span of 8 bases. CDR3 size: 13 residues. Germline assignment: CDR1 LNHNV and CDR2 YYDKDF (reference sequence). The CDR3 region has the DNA TGTGCCACCAGCTTTACGAGGAACACTGAAGCTTTCTTT. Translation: CATSFTRNTEAFF.

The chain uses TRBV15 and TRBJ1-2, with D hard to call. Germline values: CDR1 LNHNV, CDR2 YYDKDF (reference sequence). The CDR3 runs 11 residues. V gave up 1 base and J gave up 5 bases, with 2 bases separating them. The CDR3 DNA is TGTGCCACCAGCAGAGGGTATGGCTACACCTTC. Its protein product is CATSRGYGYTF.

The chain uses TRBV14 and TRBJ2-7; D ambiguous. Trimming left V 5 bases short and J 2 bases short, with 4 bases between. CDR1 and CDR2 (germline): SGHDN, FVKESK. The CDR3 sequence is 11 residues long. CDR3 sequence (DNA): TGTGCCAGCAGCTCGACCTACGAGCAGTACTTC. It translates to CASSSTYEQYF.

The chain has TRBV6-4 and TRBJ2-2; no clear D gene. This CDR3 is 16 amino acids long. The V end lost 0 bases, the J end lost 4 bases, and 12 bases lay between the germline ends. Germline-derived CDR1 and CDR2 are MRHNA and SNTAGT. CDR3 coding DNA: TGTGCCAGCAGTGACTCGTTTCCGGCGCCCACCGGGGAGCTGTTTTTT. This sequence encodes CASSDSFPAPTGELFF.

The CDR3 loop reads CASSQATGDPGNTIYF. Here the CDR3 DNA reads TGTGCCAGCAGCCAAGCGACAGGGGACCCTGGAAACACCATATATTTT. The chain uses TRBV4-2 and TRBJ1-3, with TRBD1 matching 8 bases. Losses at the gene ends were 1 base for V and 2 bases for J; bases not matched to a gene: 4. Germline CDR1 reads LGHNA; CDR2 reads YNFKEQ. The CDR3 runs to 16 residues.

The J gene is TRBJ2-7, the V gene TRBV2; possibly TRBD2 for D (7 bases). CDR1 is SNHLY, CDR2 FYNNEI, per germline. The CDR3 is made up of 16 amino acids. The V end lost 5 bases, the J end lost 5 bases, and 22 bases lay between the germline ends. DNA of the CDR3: TGTGCCAGCAGTTTTATTAGGGGGGGGACTCTACACGAGCAGTACTTC. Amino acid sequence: CASSFIRGGTLHEQYF.

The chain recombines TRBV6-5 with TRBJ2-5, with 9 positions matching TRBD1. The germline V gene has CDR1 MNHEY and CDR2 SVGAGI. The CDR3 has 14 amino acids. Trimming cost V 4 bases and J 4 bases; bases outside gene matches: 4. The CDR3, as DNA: TGTGCCAGCAGTTCCAGACAGGGGGGAGAGACCCAGTACTTC. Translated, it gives CASSSRQGGETQYF.

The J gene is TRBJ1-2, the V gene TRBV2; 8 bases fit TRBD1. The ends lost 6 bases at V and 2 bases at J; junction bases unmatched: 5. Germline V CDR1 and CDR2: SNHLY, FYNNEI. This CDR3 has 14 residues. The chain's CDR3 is CASRQTGENYGYTF. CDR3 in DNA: TGTGCCAGCAGACAGACAGGGGAGAACTATGGCTACACCTTC.

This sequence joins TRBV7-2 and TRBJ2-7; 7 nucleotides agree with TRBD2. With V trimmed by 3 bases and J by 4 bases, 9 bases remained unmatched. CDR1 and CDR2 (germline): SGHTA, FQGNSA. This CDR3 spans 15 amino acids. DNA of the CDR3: TGTGCCAGCAGCTTTAATAGCGGGTCGTCTTACGAGCAGTACTTC. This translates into CASSFNSGSSYEQYF.

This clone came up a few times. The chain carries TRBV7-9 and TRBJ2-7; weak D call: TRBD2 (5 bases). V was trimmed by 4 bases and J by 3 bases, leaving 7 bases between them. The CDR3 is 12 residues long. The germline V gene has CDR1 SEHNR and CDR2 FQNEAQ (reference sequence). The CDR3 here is CASSSDYYEQYF. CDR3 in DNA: TGTGCCAGCAGCTCCGACTACTACGAGCAGTACTTC. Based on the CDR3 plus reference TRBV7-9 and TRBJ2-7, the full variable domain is DTGVSQNPRHKITKRGQNVTFRCDPISEHNRLYWYRQTLGQGPEFLTYFQNEAQLEKSRLLSDRFSAERPKGSFSTLEIQRTEQGDSAMYLCASSSDYYEQYFGPGTRLTVT.

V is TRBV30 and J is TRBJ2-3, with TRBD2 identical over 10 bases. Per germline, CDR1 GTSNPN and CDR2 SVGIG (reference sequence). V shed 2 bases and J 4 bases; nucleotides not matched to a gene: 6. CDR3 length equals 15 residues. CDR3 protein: CAWSRSGGAPDTQYF. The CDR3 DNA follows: TGTGCCTGGAGTCGGAGCGGGGGGGCCCCAGATACGCAGTATTTT.

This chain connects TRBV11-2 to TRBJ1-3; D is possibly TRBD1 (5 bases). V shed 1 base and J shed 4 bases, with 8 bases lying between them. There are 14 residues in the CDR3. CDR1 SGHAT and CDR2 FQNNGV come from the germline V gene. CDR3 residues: CASSLAQGGNTIYF. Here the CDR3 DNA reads TGTGCCAGCAGCTTAGCCCAGGGAGGAAACACCATATATTTT.

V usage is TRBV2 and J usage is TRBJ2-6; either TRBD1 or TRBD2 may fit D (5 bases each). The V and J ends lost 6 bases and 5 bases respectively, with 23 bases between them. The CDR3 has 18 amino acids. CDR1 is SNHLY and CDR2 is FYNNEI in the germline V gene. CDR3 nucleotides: TGTGCCAGCAGCAGAGCCAGACGGGACGGGGCATGGGCCAACGTCCTGACTTTC. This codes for CASSRARRDGAWANVLTF.